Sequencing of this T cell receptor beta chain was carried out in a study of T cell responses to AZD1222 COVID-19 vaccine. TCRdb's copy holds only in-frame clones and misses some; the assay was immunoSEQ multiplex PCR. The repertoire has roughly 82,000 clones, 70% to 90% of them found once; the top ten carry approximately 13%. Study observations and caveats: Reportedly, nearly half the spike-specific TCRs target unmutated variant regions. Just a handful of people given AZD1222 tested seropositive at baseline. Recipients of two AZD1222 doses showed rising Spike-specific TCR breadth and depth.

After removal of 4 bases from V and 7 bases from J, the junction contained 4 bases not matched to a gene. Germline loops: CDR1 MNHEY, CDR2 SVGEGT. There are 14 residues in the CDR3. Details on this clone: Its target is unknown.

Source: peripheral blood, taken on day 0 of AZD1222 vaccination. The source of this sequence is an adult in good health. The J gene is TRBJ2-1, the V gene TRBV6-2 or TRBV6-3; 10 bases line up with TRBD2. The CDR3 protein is CASSSLAGVNEQFF. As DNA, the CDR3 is TGTGCCAGCAGTTCCCTAGCGGGGGTAAATGAGCAGTTCTTC.